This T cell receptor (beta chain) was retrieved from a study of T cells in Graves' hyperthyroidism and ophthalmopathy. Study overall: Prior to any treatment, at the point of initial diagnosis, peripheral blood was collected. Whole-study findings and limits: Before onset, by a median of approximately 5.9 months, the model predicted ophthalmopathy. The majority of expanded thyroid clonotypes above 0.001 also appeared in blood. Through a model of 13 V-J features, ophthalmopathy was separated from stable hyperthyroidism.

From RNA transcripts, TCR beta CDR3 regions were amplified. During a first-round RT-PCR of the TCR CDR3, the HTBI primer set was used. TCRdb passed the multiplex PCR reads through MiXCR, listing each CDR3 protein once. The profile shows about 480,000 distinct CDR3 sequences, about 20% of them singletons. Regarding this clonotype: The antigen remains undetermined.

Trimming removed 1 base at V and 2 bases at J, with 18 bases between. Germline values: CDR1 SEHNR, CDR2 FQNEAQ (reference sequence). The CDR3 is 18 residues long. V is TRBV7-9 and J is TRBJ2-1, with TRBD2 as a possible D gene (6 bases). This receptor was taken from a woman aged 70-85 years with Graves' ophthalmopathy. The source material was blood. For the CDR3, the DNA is TGTGCCAGCAGCTTAGAGTCTTGGGGGAGGCGAACCTACAATGAGCAGTTCTTC. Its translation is CASSLESWGRRTYNEQFF.